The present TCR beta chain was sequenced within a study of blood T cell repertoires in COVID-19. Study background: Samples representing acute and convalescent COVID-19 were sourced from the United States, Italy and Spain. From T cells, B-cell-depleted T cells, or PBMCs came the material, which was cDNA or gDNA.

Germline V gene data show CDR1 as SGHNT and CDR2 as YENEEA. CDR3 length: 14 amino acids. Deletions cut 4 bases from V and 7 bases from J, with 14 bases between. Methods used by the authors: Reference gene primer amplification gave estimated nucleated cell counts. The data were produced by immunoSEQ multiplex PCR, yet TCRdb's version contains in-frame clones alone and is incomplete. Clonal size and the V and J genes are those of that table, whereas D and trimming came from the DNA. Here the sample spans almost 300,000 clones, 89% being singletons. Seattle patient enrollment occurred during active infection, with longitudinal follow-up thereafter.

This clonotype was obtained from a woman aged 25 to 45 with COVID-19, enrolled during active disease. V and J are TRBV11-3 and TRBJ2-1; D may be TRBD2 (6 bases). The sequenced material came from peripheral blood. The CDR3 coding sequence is TGTGCCAGCAGCTCACGTGGGGGGTTTAATGAGCAGTTCTTC. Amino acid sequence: CASSSRGGFNEQFF. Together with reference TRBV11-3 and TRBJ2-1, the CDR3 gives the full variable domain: EAGVVQSPRYKIIEKKQPVAFWCNPISGHNTLYWYLQNLGQGPELLIRYENEEAVDDSQLPKDRFSAERLKGVDSTLKIQPAELGDSAVYLCASSSRGGFNEQFFGPGTRLTVL.